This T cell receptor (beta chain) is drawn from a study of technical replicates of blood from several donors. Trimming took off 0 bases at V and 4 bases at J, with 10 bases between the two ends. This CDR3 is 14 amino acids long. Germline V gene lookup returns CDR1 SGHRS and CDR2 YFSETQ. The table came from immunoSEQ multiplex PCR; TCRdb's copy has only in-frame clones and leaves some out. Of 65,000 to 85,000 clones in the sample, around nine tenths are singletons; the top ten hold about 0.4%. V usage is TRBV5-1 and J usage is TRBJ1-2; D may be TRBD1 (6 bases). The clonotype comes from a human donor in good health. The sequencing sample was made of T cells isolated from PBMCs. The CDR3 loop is CASSLAVDSYGYTF. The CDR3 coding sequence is TGCGCCAGCAGCTTGGCCGTGGACAGCTATGGCTACACCTTC.